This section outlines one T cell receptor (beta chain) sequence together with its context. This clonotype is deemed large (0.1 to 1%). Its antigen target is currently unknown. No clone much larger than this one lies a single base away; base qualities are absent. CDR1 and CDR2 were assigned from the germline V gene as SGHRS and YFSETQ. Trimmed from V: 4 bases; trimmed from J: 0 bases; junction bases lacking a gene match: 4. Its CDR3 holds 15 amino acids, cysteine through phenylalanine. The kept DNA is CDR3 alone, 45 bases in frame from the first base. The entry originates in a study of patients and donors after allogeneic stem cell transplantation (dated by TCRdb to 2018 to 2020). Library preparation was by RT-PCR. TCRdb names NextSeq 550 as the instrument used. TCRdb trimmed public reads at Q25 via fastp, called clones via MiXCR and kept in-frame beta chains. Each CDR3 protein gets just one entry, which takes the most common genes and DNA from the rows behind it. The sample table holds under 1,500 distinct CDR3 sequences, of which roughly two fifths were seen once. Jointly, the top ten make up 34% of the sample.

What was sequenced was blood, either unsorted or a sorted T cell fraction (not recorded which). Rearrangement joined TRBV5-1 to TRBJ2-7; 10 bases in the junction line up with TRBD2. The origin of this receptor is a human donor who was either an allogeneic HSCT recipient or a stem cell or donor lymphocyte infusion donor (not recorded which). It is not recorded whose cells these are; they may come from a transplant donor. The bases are TGCGCCAGCAGCAACCGACTAGCGGGCTCCTACGAGCAGTACTTC. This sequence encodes CASSNRLAGSYEQYF.